This is a list of T cell receptor beta chains from one sample in a study of CD8 T cells in ankylosing spondylitis. TCRdb itself ran the 5' RACE reads through MiXCR, one entry per CDR3 protein. The sample has over 700,000 distinct CDR3 sequences, around 19% seen once. The sample consisted of blood, either unsorted or a sorted T cell fraction (not recorded which). The receptors stem from a male donor with ankylosing spondylitis. Each CDR3 is given with its conserved first and last residue. The D gene is left open where the match is weak. A row's size may be missing; if present it is once, few, many or a size class.

d_gene | j_gene | v_gene | abundance | CDR3nt | CDR3aa
TRBD2 | TRBJ2-5 | TRBV9 | few | TGTGCCAGCAGCGTAGACGGGGGGTACCAAGAGACCCAGTACTTC | CASSVDGGYQETQYF
TRBD2 | TRBJ2-1 | TRBV6-4 | few | TGTGCCAGCAGTGACAGACTAGCCTCCCCCAATGAGCAGTTCTTC | CASSDRLASPNEQFF
TRBD2 | TRBJ2-1 | TRBV4-2 | NA | TGTGCCAGCAGCCGGTCCCCGGGGACTAGCGGGAGTTTTGGTGAGCAGTTCTTC | CASSRSPGTSGSFGEQFF
NA | TRBJ1-6 | TRBV6-1 | NA | TGTGCCAGCACGCAGGGGAAGAGCTCCTATAATTCACCCCTCCACTTT | CASTQGKSSYNSPLHF
NA | TRBJ1-1 | TRBV5-1 | few | TGCGCCAGCAGCCCAACGTTGTGGCCGGGCGCTGAAGCTTTCTTT | CASSPTLWPGAEAFF
NA | TRBJ1-1 | TRBV10-3 | few | TGTGCCATCAGTGAGTCTCCCGCTCGATCGCCGGGTGTCACTGAAGCTTTCTTT | CAISESPARSPGVTEAFF
TRBD1 | TRBJ1-5 | TRBV28 | NA | TGTGCCAGCAGAGACAGGGAGAGGTCTCAGCCCCAGCATTTT | CASRDRERSQPQHF
NA | TRBJ1-2 | TRBV12-3/TRBV12-4 | NA | TGTGCCAGCAAGACGACAGGAGTCTATGGCTACACCTTC | CASKTTGVYGYTF
TRBD2 | TRBJ2-2 | TRBV2 | few | TGTGCCTCTGGGGCTAGCGGGAACACCGGGGAGCTGTTTTTT | CASGASGNTGELFF
NA | TRBJ2-5 | TRBV6-5 | few | TGTGCCAGCAGGTCCTCGATGGCTAACCAGCAAGAGACCCAGTACTTC | CASRSSMANQQETQYF
NA | TRBJ1-1 | TRBV12-3/TRBV12-4 | few | TGTGCCAGCAAATGGGGACTCTACGAAATGGGGGCTTTCTTT | CASKWGLYEMGAFF
NA | TRBJ1-1 | TRBV29-1 | NA | TGCAGCGTTTCACAGGGGAACACTGAAGCTTTCTTT | CSVSQGNTEAFF
NA | TRBJ2-7 | TRBV7-8 | NA | TGTGCCAGCAGCTCTCGGGACGGGATCGGGGCCTACGAGCAGTACTTC | CASSSRDGIGAYEQYF
NA | TRBJ2-1 | TRBV29-1 | many | TGCAGCGTTGAAGATGGACAAGGGACTTACAATGAGCAGTTCTTC | CSVEDGQGTYNEQFF
NA | TRBJ1-3 | TRBV5-1 | few | TGCGCCAGCACCGAGGGAGGCGGAAACACCATATATTTT | CASTEGGGNTIYF
NA | TRBJ2-1 | TRBV7-2 | few | TGTGCCAGCAGCCTGCACTCGGCGCGAGGGGATGAGCAGTTCTTC | CASSLHSARGDEQFF
NA | TRBJ2-1 | TRBV4-2 | NA | TGTGCCAGCAGCCGGGCCGCGGGACAGAAAAATGAGCAGTTCTTC | CASSRAAGQKNEQFF
NA | TRBJ1-2 | TRBV9 | NA | TGTGCCAGCAGCGTAGTGGGACTCGGGGACTATGGCTACACCTTC | CASSVVGLGDYGYTF
TRBD2 | TRBJ2-5 | TRBV28 | NA | TGTGCCAGCAGTTTGGCGGTAGCGGGAGTGGTGGAGACCCAGTACTTC | CASSLAVAGVVETQYF
NA | TRBJ1-1 | TRBV4-3 | few | TGCGCCAGCAGCCAAGATGTGGGGCCCACTGAAGCTTTCTTT | CASSQDVGPTEAFF
NA | TRBJ1-6 | TRBV12-3/TRBV12-4 | many | TGTGCCAGCAGGTTACAGAATTCACCCCTCCACTTT | CASRLQNSPLHF
NA | TRBJ2-5 | TRBV28 | NA | TGTGCCAGCAGCGGTACAGGGCCTTACCAAGAGACCCAGTACTTC | CASSGTGPYQETQYF
NA | TRBJ2-2 | TRBV6-1 | few | TGTGCCAGCATCCCGGCGGCAGGGTGGATCGGGGAGCTGTTTTTT | CASIPAAGWIGELFF
NA | TRBJ2-1 | TRBV18 | NA | TGTGCCAGCTCACCACCGAAGGGGGTGGACTTTTACAATGAGCAGTTCTTC | CASSPPKGVDFYNEQFF
NA | TRBJ1-2 | TRBV5-6 | many | TGTGCCAGCAGCTTGGGGCCGAACGTAATCTATGGCTACACCTTC | CASSLGPNVIYGYTF
NA | TRBJ1-1 | TRBV3-1 | many | TGTGCCAGCAGCCGCCTGACAAACACTGAAGCTTTCTTT | CASSRLTNTEAFF
NA | TRBJ2-5 | TRBV12-3/TRBV12-4 | few | TGTGCCAGCCAGCCCCGACGGAGCCAAGAGACCCAGTACTTC | CASQPRRSQETQYF
NA | TRBJ2-7 | TRBV29-1 | few | TGCAGCGTTGCGGGTGTCAGCTACGAGCAGTACTTC | CSVAGVSYEQYF
NA | TRBJ2-5 | TRBV6-2/TRBV6-3 | NA | TGTGCCAGCATCACCGAACGGGGGACACGCCAAGAGACCCAGTACTTC | CASITERGTRQETQYF
NA | TRBJ2-1 | TRBV18 | NA | TGTGCCAGCTCAGAGATAGGTGAGCAGTTCTTC | CASSEIGEQFF
NA | TRBJ2-3 | TRBV11-2 | few | TGTGCCAGCAGCTTCTCCGCGTCGCTAGGGGCTGATACGCAGTATTTT | CASSFSASLGADTQYF
TRBD2 | TRBJ2-7 | TRBV24-1 | few | TGTGCCACCGGTCGAATTGGAGCGGGAGGAAAGTACGAGCAGTACTTC | CATGRIGAGGKYEQYF
TRBD1 | TRBJ2-1 | TRBV10-2 | NA | TGCGCCAGCAGTTACACAGGGGGCGGTGAGCAGTTCTTC | CASSYTGGGEQFF
NA | TRBJ1-3 | TRBV20-1 | NA | TGCAGTGCCCTGCCGGCTGGCGGAAACACCATATATTTT | CSALPAGGNTIYF
NA | TRBJ1-1 | TRBV2 | few | TGTGCCAGCAGTGAAGGAGGGACGGGAACTGAAGCTTTCTTT | CASSEGGTGTEAFF
TRBD2 | TRBJ2-1 | TRBV5-6 | few | TGTGCCAGCAGCCACCCTTTTTCCGCGGGGGTACCGGATGAGCAGTTCTTC | CASSHPFSAGVPDEQFF
TRBD1 | TRBJ2-2 | TRBV5-1 | NA | TGCGCCAGCAGCACGGAGGGGACAGGGTTCACCGGGGAGCTGTTTTTT | CASSTEGTGFTGELFF
NA | TRBJ2-2 | TRBV29-1 | few | TGCAGCGTTGAAAGACAAAGAAGCGGTGCCACCGGGGAGCTGTTTTTT | CSVERQRSGATGELFF
NA | TRBJ1-2 | TRBV29-1 | NA | TGCAGCGTTGAAGTTTCGCGGGAAGGTGTGGAGGGCTACACCTTC | CSVEVSREGVEGYTF
NA | TRBJ1-4 | TRBV2 | few | TGTGCCAGCAGTGACAGGGGTTCAACTAATGAAAAACTGTTTTTT | CASSDRGSTNEKLFF
NA | TRBJ1-1 | TRBV20-1 | NA | TGCAGTGCTAGAAAGGGCCACACTGAAGCTTTCTTT | CSARKGHTEAFF